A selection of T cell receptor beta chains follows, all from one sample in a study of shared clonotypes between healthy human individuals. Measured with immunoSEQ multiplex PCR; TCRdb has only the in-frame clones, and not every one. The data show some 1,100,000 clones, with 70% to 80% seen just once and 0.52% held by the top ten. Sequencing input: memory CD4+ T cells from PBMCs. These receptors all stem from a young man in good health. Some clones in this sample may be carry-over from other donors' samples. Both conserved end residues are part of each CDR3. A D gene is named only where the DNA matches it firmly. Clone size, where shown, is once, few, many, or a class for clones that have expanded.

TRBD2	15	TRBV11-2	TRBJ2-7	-	CASSKPGTSLNEQYF	TGTGCCAGTAGCAAGCCCGGGACTAGCCTGAACGAGCAGTACTTC
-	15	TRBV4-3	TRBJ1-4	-	CASSQRLATNEKLFF	TGCGCCAGCAGCCAACGCCTTGCAACTAATGAAAAACTGTTTTTT
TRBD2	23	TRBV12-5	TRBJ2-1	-	CASGFIPIIPGLAGASSYNEQFF	TGTGCTAGTGGTTTTATCCCTATAATACCGGGACTAGCGGGCGCAAGCTCCTACAATGAGCAGTTCTTC
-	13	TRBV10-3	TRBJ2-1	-	CAIRVSQANEQFF	TGTGCCATCCGGGTCAGTCAGGCCAATGAGCAGTTCTTC
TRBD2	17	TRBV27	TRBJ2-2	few	CASSLWTSGSLPGELFF	TGTGCCAGCAGTTTATGGACTAGCGGTTCTTTACCCGGGGAGCTGTTTTTT
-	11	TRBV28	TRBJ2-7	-	CASSNRPEQYF	TGTGCCAGCAGTAACCGACCCGAGCAGTACTTC
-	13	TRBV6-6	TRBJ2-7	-	CASMYGAKYEQYF	TGTGCCAGCATGTACGGGGCAAAATACGAGCAGTACTTC
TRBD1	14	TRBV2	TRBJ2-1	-	CASSERAGGNEQFF	TGTGCCAGCAGTGAAAGGGCAGGGGGCAATGAGCAGTTCTTC
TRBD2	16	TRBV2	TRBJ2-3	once	CASSEVGLAGGDTQYF	TGTGCCAGCAGTGAGGTCGGTCTAGCGGGAGGAGATACGCAGTATTTT
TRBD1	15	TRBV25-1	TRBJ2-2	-	CASVLGTGDTGELFF	TGTGCCAGCGTGCTAGGGACAGGGGACACCGGGGAGCTGTTTTTT
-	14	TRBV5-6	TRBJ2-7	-	CASSYLTRAYEQYF	TGTGCCAGCAGCTACTTGACACGAGCCTACGAGCAGTACTTC
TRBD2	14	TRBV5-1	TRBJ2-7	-	CASSLTSGSYEQYF	TGCGCCAGCAGCTTGACTAGCGGGTCGTACGAGCAGTACTTC
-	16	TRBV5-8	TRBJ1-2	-	CASSPWGNAGRYDYTF	TGTGCCAGCAGCCCGTGGGGTAACGCAGGGAGATACGACTACACCTTC
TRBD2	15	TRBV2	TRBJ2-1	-	CASRLLAGAVGEQFF	TGTGCCAGCAGGCTGCTAGCGGGAGCAGTGGGTGAGCAGTTCTTC
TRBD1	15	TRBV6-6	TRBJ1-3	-	CASSYPGGSMDTIYF	TGTGCCAGCAGTTACCCAGGGGGTAGCATGGACACCATATATTTT
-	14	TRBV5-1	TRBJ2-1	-	CASSLSVSYNEQFF	TGCGCCAGCAGCTTAAGCGTCTCCTACAATGAGCAGTTCTTC
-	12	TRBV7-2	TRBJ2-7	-	CASSLGDYEQYF	TGTGCCAGCAGCTTGGGCGACTACGAGCAGTACTTC
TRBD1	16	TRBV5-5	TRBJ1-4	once	CASSLGTGQSNEKLFF	TGTGCCAGCAGCTTAGGAACGGGACAGAGTAATGAAAAACTGTTTTTT
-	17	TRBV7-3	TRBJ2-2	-	CASRIPDSLFIPGELFF	TGTGCCAGCAGAATTCCCGACTCACTTTTTATCCCCGGGGAGCTGTTTTTT
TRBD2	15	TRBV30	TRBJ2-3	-	CAWSFKRDRTDTQYF	TGTGCCTGGTCTTTCAAGCGGGATAGAACAGATACGCAGTATTTT
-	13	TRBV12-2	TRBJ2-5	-	CASRRGPTETQYF	TGTGCAAGTCGACGCGGCCCTACGGAGACCCAGTACTTC
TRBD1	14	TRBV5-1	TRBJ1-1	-	CASSMDRQNTEAFF	TGCGCCAGCAGCATGGACAGGCAGAACACTGAAGCTTTCTTT
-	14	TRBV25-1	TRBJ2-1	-	CASRVGGSYNEQFF	TGTGCCAGCAGAGTGGGGGGATCCTACAATGAGCAGTTCTTC
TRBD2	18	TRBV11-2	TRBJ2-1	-	CASSLVRWTSGRSHEQFF	TGTGCCAGCAGCTTAGTTAGGTGGACTAGCGGGAGATCCCATGAGCAGTTCTTC
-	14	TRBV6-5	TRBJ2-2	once	CASRWYTNTGELFF	TGTGCCAGCAGGTGGTACACGAACACCGGGGAGCTGTTTTTT
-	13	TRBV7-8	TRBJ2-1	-	CASSLWYSDEQFF	TGTGCCAGCAGCTTATGGTATAGCGATGAGCAGTTCTTC
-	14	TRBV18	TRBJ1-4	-	CASSPQWGDEKLFF	TGTGCCAGCTCACCACAGTGGGGAGATGAAAAACTGTTTTTT
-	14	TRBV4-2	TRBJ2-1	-	CASSQDRAGDEQFF	TGTGCCAGCAGCCAAGACCGGGCCGGCGATGAGCAGTTCTTC
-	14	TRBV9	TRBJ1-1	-	CASSARGLDTEAFF	TGTGCCAGCAGCGCAAGGGGGTTGGACACTGAAGCTTTCTTT
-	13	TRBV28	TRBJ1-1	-	CASSIDLGTEAFF	TGTGCCAGCAGTATAGACCTCGGCACTGAAGCTTTCTTT
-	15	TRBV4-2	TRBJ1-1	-	CASSPRSSQNTEAFF	TGTGCCAGCAGCCCACGGTCCTCCCAGAACACTGAAGCTTTCTTT
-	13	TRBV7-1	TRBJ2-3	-	CASSLIRRDTQYF	TGTGCCAGCAGCCTAATCCGCCGAGATACGCAGTATTTT
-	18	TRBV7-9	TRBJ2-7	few	CASSPQTFEEGGAYEQYF	TGTGCCAGCAGCCCGCAGACATTTGAGGAGGGGGGAGCCTACGAGCAGTACTTC
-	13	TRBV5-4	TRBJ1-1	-	CASSAPGGTEAFF	TGTGCCAGCAGCGCCCCGGGGGGCACTGAAGCTTTCTTT
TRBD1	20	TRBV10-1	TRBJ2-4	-	CASSEGPGTANAVAKNIQYF	TGCGCCAGCAGTGAGGGTCCCGGGACAGCCAATGCGGTAGCCAAAAACATTCAGTACTTC
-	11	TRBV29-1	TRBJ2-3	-	CSVLFTDTQYF	TGCAGCGTCCTATTCACAGATACGCAGTATTTT
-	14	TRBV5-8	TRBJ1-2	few	CASSIPRSNYGYTF	TGTGCCAGCAGCATACCCCGGAGTAACTATGGCTACACCTTC
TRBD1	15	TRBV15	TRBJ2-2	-	CATSGRGLGTGELFF	TGTGCCACCAGCGGTAGGGGGCTCGGCACCGGGGAGCTGTTTTTT
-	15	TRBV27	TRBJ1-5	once	CASRYTGTHNQPQHF	TGTGCCAGCAGATACACCGGGACCCATAATCAGCCCCAGCATTTT
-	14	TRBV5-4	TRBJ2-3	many	CASSLSLNTDTQYF	TGTGCCAGCAGCTTGTCCTTGAACACAGATACGCAGTATTTT
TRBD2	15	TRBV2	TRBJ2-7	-	CASSKTSGSTKVQYF	TGTGCCAGCAGTAAAACTAGCGGGTCTACTAAAGTGCAGTACTTC
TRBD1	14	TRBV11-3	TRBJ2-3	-	CASSRGQATGTQYF	TGTGCCAGCAGCCGAGGACAGGCGACGGGTACGCAGTATTTT
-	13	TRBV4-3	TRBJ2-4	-	CASSQAIWSIQYF	TGCGCCAGCAGCCAAGCTATCTGGAGCATTCAGTACTTC
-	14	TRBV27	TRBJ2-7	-	CASSPRSPTYEQYF	TGTGCCAGCAGCCCGCGGAGTCCTACCTACGAGCAGTACTTC
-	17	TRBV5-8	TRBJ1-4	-	CASSLPGGGSTNEKLFF	TGTGCCAGCAGCTTGCCCGGGGGTGGGTCGACTAATGAAAAACTGTTTTTT
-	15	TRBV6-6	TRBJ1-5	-	CASSWTIRAGQPQHF	TGTGCCAGCAGTTGGACGATTCGGGCGGGGCAGCCCCAGCATTTT
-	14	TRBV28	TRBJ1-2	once	CASSFPRPPYGYTF	TGTGCCAGCAGTTTTCCCCGACCTCCCTATGGCTACACCTTC
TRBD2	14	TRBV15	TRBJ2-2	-	CATSVGLDTGELFF	TGTGCCACCAGCGTGGGACTAGACACCGGGGAGCTGTTTTTT
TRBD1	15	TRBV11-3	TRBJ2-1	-	CASSSGTGGYNEQFF	TGTGCCAGCAGCTCCGGGACAGGGGGCTACAATGAGCAGTTCTTC
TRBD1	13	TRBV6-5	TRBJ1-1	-	CASSRDSNTEAFF	TGTGCCAGCAGTCGGGACAGCAACACTGAAGCTTTCTTT
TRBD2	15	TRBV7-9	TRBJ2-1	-	CASSLSRGASGEQFF	TGTGCCAGCAGCTTATCGCGGGGGGCTAGCGGTGAGCAGTTCTTC
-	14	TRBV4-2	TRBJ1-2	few	CASRPTQDNYGYTF	TGTGCCAGCAGACCAACGCAGGATAACTATGGCTACACCTTC
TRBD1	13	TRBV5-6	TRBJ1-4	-	CASSRGGNEKLFF	TGTGCCAGCAGCAGAGGGGGCAACGAAAAACTGTTTTTT